The 18 T cell receptor beta chains listed next were all sequenced from one sample in a study of post-analysis software for immune sequencing data. Study-level results: The five TRBV segments detected at higher frequency in patients than in controls included TRBV5-6, TRBV5-1 and TRBV20-1.

The TCR beta cDNA libraries contained unique molecular identifiers. One entry per CDR3 protein results from TCRdb running MiXCR on the PCR reads. The sample contains around 440,000 distinct CDR3 sequences, approximately 45% of which appear only once. Antigens of these TCRs are unknown. Specimen: blood. These TCRs come from a girl aged 10-17 years with multiple sclerosis.

Ten or more counts support this clonotype. One junction end does not reproduce the germline sequence, and a read error may be involved. CDR3 sequence (DNA): TGTGCCAGCAGCTTAGACAGGGCTGGCTACACCTTC. The encoded protein is CASSLDRAGYTF. This rearrangement joins TRBV5-1 to TRBJ1-2, with TRBD1 matching over 7 bases. CDR3 length: 12 residues. CDR1 is SGHRS and CDR2 is YFSETQ in the germline V gene. Full variable domain (outside the CDR3, taken from reference TRBV5-1 and TRBJ1-2): KAGVTQTPRYLIKTRGQQVTLSCSPISGHRSVSWYQQTPGQGLQFLFEYFSETQRNKGNFPGRFSGRQFSNSRSEMNVSTLELGDSALYLCASSLDRAGYTFGSGTRLTVV.

The chain couples TRBV13 to TRBJ2-7; tentatively, D is TRBD1 (6 bases). V lost 0 bases and J 3 bases, leaving 15 bases between the germline ends. This CDR3 is built from 16 residues. Germline V gene data show CDR1 as PRHDT and CDR2 as FYEKMQ (reference sequence). The DNA of the CDR3 is TGTGCCAGCAGCTTAGGCCCGACGGGACAATTCTACGAGCAGTACTTC. Translation: CASSLGPTGQFYEQYF.

The rearrangement joins TRBV19 to TRBJ2-3, with D unresolved. The V end was cut by 3 bases, the J end by 2 bases, with 9 bases between. Germline V gives CDR1 LNHDA, CDR2 SQIVND (reference sequence). This CDR3 is 14 amino acids long. This chain's CDR3 is CASSISSVTDTQYF. CDR3 in DNA: TGTGCCAGTAGTATTAGTTCAGTCACAGATACGCAGTATTTT.

This clonotype was detected a few times. V gene TRBV9 combines with J gene TRBJ1-5; no clear D. The CDR3 is 15 residues long. Germline-derived CDR1 and CDR2 are SGDLS and YYNGEE. Trimming shortened V by 0 bases and J by 0 bases, and 7 bases separated the two germline ends. The CDR3 is CASSVGQNSNQPQHF. Written as DNA, the CDR3 is TGTGCCAGCAGCGTAGGCCAGAATAGCAATCAGCCCCAGCATTTT.

This clonotype showed up just a few times. This chain uses TRBV27 with TRBJ2-3, with D hard to call. The V and J ends lost 2 bases and 4 bases respectively, with 22 bases between them. This CDR3 comprises 18 residues. Germline V lookup: CDR1 MNHEY, CDR2 SMNVEV (reference sequence). The CDR3 DNA follows: TGTGCCAGCAGTTTACCCCGTTTAGTGGGTATGCCCTCAGATACGCAGTATTTT. Its translation is CASSLPRLVGMPSDTQYF.

This clonotype has a handful of counts. The chain recombines TRBV27 with TRBJ2-7; 8 bases fit TRBD1. Germline V gene data show CDR1 as MNHEY and CDR2 as SMNVEV (reference sequence). The J segment lost 4 bases and the V segment lost 6 bases, leaving 8 bases of the junction unmatched. This CDR3 contains 14 residues. The CDR3 DNA sequence: TGTGCCAGCAGCCCCCGGACAGGGCGGTACGAGCAGTACTTC. Translated, it gives CASSPRTGRYEQYF.

This sequence joins TRBV15 and TRBJ2-3, with D perhaps matching TRBD2 (6 bases). Trimming took 1 base from V and 3 from J, leaving 8 bases between them. CDR1 is LNHNV and CDR2 is YYDKDF in the germline V gene (reference sequence). The CDR3 is 14 residues long. CDR3 in DNA: TGTGCCACCAGCAGAGGGGACTTTACAGATACGCAGTATTTT. It specifies CATSRGDFTDTQYF.

This clonotype was seen just once. Written as DNA, the CDR3 is TGCAGTGCATATCGAACTAACGGGAGAAACGAGCAGTACTTC. It translates to CSAYRTNGRNEQYF. V gene TRBV20-1 combines with J gene TRBJ2-4, with D perhaps TRBD2 (6 bases). The DNA matches TRBJ2-7 better at its end, which makes the J call doubtful. The CDR3 length is 14 residues. From germline, CDR1 is DFQATT and CDR2 SNEGSKA (reference sequence).

The chain recombines TRBV28 with TRBJ2-1, with TRBD1 matching 9 bases. Germline-derived CDR1 and CDR2 are MDHEN and SYDVKM. There are 14 residues in the CDR3. V gave up 7 bases and J gave up 8 bases; unmatched junction bases: 9. DNA of the CDR3: TGTGCCAGCACCCCCCGGGACAGGGTTGATGAGCAGTTCTTC. Residues: CASTPRDRVDEQFF. The full variable domain, its missing parts supplied by reference TRBV28 and TRBJ2-1, is DVKVTQSSRYLVKRTGEKVFLECVQDMDHENMFWYRQDPGLGLRLIYFSYDVKMKEKGDIPEGYSVSREKKERFSLILESASTNQTSMYLCASTPRDRVDEQFFGPGTRLTVL.

The rearrangement joins TRBV28 to TRBJ1-5; a weak D match, TRBD1 (6 bases). This CDR3 has 15 amino acids. Per the germline V gene, CDR1 is MDHEN and CDR2 is SYDVKM. The V end lost 6 bases, the J end lost 4 bases, and 16 bases lay between the germline ends. Here the CDR3 DNA reads TGTGCCAGCAGCACCAACGGGGGCCTTAATCAGCCCCAGCATTTT. Amino acids: CASSTNGGLNQPQHF.

V gene TRBV7-6 combines with J gene TRBJ2-7, with D perhaps assigned TRBD1 or TRBD2 (5 bases each). This CDR3 is built from 13 residues. Germline loops: CDR1 SGHVS, CDR2 FNYEAQ. V was trimmed by 8 bases and J by 3 bases, leaving 14 bases between them. CDR3 amino acids: CASRGGPLYEQYF. CDR3 bases: TGTGCCAGCCGGGGCGGGCCCCTCTACGAGCAGTACTTC.

V gene TRBV2 combines with J gene TRBJ2-3, with 11 positions matching TRBD2. Per germline, CDR1 SNHLY and CDR2 FYNNEI. This CDR3 contains 15 residues. The V gene end was trimmed by 4 bases and the J gene end by 6 bases; junction bases not matched to a gene: 6. The DNA of the CDR3 is TGTGCCAGCAGTGGAAAGACTAGCGGGATTGATACGCAGTATTTT. Its protein product is CASSGKTSGIDTQYF.

In its sample, this clonotype was seen once. This chain links TRBV29-1 with TRBJ1-5; D unresolved. In germline, CDR1 is SQVTM, CDR2 ANQGSEA. This CDR3 region has 12 residues. V lost 6 bases and J lost 9, with 15 bases in between. CDR3 DNA sequence: TGCAGCGTCCGGGATCGGGATGGGCCCCAGCATTTT. Translated: CSVRDRDGPQHF.

The sample holds a few counts of this clonotype. V and J are TRBV11-2 and TRBJ1-2, with a weak D call TRBD1 (5 bases). The length of the CDR3 is 16 residues. The V end was cut by 3 bases, the J end by 5 bases, with 19 bases between. CDR1 and CDR2 (germline): SGHAT, FQNNGV. The CDR3 nucleotides are TGTGCCAGCAGCTTTTGGGGGTTGCGAGGGGCTTATGGCTACACCTTC. This encodes CASSFWGLRGAYGYTF.

This clonotype was seen just once. This chain uses TRBV4-1 with TRBJ1-2; unclear D gene. The CDR3 consists of 14 residues. Deletions cut 1 base from V and 2 bases from J, with 8 bases between. Germline CDR1 reads MGHRA; CDR2 reads YSYEKL. The CDR3 DNA reads as TGCGCCAGCAGCCAAGTGGGAATAAACTATGGCTACACCTTC. Its translation is CASSQVGINYGYTF.

This clonotype was seen more than once but under ten times. V usage is TRBV6-1 and J usage is TRBJ1-5; no clear D gene. CDR3 length equals 16 residues. The V gene's germline CDR1 is MNHNS and CDR2 SASEGT. Deletions cut 2 bases from V and 2 bases from J, with 13 bases between. Here the CDR3 reads CASSESQALGNQPQHF. The CDR3 DNA sequence: TGTGCCAGCAGTGAATCTCAGGCCCTTGGCAATCAGCCCCAGCATTTT.

The genes are TRBV9 and TRBJ2-3; D gene ambiguous. This CDR3 region has 13 residues. V lost 2 bases, J lost 7 bases, and 11 bases lay in between. The germline gives CDR1 SGDLS, CDR2 YYNGEE. CDR3 nucleotide sequence: TGTGCCAGCAGCGTGTTCTCAGCGAATACGCAGTATTTT. It yields the protein CASSVFSANTQYF.

The V call is TRBV29-1, the J call TRBJ2-1; 7 bases map to TRBD1. The germline V gene has CDR1 SQVTM and CDR2 ANQGSEA. The J segment lost 2 bases and the V segment lost 7 bases, leaving 8 bases of the junction unmatched. The CDR3 is 14 residues long. CDR3 sequence (DNA): TGCAGCGCCGGACAGGCTTCTACCTACAATGAGCAGTTCTTC. It specifies CSAGQASTYNEQFF.